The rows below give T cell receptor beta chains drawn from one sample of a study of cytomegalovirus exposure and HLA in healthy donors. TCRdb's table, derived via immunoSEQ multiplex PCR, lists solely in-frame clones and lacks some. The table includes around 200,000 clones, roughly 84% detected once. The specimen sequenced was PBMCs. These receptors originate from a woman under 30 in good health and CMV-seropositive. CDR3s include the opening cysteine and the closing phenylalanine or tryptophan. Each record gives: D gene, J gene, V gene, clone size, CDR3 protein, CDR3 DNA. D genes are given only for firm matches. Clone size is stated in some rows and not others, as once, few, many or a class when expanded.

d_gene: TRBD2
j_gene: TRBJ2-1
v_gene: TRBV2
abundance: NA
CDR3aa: CASIGAAGTSNEQFF
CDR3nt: TGTGCCAGCATTGGGGCTGCCGGGACTAGCAATGAGCAGTTCTTC

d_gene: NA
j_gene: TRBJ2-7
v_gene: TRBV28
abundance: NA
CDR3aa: CASSTSGVADEQYF
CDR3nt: TGTGCCAGCAGTACCAGCGGAGTTGCAGACGAGCAGTACTTC

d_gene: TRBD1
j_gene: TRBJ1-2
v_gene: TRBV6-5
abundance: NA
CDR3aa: CASSYPKGTGGYGYTF
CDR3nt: TGTGCCAGCAGTTACCCTAAAGGGACAGGCGGCTATGGCTACACCTTC

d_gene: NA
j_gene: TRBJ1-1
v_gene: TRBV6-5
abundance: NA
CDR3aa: CASSYGGQTNTEAFF
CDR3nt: TGTGCCAGCAGTTACGGCGGACAGACGAACACTGAAGCTTTCTTT

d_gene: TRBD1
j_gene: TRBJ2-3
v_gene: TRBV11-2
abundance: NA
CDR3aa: CASTQGADTQYF
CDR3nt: TGTGCCAGCACGCAGGGGGCTGATACGCAGTATTTT

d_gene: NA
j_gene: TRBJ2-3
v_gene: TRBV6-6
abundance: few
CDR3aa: CASKPAVSTDTQYF
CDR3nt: TGTGCCAGCAAACCAGCGGTGAGCACAGATACGCAGTATTTT

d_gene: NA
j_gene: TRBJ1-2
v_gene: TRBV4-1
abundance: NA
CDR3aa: CASSQDLGGYTF
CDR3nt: TGCGCCAGCAGCCAAGATCTAGGAGGCTACACCTTC

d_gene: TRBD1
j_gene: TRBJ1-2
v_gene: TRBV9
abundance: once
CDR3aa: CASSPPQGTGVGYTF
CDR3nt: TGTGCCAGCAGCCCTCCGCAAGGGACAGGGGTTGGCTACACCTTC

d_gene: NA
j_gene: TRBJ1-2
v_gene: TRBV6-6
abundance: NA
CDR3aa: CASSYLTPPDYGYTF
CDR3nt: TGTGCCAGCAGTTATTTGACACCTCCGGACTATGGCTACACCTTC

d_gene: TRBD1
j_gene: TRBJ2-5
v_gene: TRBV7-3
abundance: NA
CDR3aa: CASSSGQRETQYF
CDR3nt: TGTGCCAGCAGCTCGGGACAGAGGGAGACCCAGTACTTC

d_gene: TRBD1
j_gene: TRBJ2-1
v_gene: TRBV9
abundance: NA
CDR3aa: CASSLGTEYNEQFF
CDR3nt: TGTGCCAGCAGCTTAGGGACAGAGTACAATGAGCAGTTCTTC

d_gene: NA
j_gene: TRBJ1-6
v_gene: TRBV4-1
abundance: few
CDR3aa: CASSQEITGFNSPLHF
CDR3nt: TGCGCCAGCAGCCAAGAAATTACAGGATTCAACTCACCCCTCCACTTT

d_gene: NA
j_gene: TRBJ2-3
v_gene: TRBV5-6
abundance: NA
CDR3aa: CASSLARTGVTDTQYF
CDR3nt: TGTGCCAGCAGCTTGGCCCGTACAGGAGTCACAGATACGCAGTATTTT

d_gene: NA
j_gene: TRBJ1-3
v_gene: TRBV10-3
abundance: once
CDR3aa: CAISEPTIRGNTIYF
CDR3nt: TGTGCCATCAGTGAGCCTACCATCCGGGGGAACACCATATATTTT

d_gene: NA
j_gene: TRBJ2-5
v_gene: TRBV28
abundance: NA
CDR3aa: CASSPVGAPQETQYF
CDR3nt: TGTGCCAGCAGCCCGGTCGGAGCCCCCCAAGAGACCCAGTACTTC

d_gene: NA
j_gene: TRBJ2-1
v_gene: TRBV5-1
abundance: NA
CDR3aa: CASSLGAVRGYNEQFF
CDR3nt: TGCGCCAGCAGCTTGGGGGCCGTCAGGGGTTACAATGAGCAGTTCTTC

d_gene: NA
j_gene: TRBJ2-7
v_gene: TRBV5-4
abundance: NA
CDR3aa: CASSRKGGSYEQYF
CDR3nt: TGTGCCAGCAGCAGAAAAGGGGGATCCTACGAGCAGTACTTC

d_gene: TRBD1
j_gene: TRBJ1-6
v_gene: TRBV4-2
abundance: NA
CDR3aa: CASSQDRLVGGSSPLHF
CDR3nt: TGTGCCAGCAGCCAAGATCGGTTAGTAGGGGGCTCTTCACCCCTCCACTTT

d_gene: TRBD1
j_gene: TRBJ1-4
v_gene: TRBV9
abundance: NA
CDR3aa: CASSLYGQGINEKLFF
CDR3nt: TGTGCCAGCAGCCTCTACGGACAGGGAATTAATGAAAAACTGTTTTTT

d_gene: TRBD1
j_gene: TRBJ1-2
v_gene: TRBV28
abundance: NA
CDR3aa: CASLSTGAAYGYTF
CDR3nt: TGTGCCAGCCTTTCGACAGGGGCGGCCTATGGCTACACCTTC

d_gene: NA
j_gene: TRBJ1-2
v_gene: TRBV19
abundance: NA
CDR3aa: CASSITREYGYTF
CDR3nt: TGTGCCAGTAGTATCACTAGAGAATATGGCTACACCTTC

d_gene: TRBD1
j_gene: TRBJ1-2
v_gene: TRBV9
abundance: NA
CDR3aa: CASARDRDNYGYTF
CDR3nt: TGTGCCAGCGCGCGGGACAGGGATAATTATGGCTACACCTTC

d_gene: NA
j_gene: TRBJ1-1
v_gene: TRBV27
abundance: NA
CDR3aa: CASSQPGQQNTEAFF
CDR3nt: TGTGCCAGCAGCCAACCCGGACAGCAGAACACTGAAGCTTTCTTT

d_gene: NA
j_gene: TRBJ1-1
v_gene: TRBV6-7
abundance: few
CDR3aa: CASSYFLGAGDAEAFF
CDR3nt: TGTGCCAGCAGTTACTTTCTGGGGGCTGGAGATGCTGAAGCTTTCTTT

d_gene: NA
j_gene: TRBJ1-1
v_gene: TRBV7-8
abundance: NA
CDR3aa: CASSLGWGGEAFF
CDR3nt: TGTGCCAGCAGCTTAGGGTGGGGGGGTGAAGCTTTCTTT

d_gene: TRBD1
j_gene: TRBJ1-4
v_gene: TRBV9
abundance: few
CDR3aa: CASSQQGATNEKLFF
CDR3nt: TGTGCCAGCAGCCAGCAGGGGGCAACTAATGAAAAACTGTTTTTT

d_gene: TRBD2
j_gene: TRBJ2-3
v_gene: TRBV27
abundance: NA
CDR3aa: CASSPGLAVSTDTQYF
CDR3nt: TGTGCCAGCAGTCCGGGACTAGCGGTTAGCACAGATACGCAGTATTTT

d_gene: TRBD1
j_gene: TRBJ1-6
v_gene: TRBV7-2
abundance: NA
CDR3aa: CASSLTKWDRGVSPLHF
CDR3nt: TGTGCCAGCAGCTTAACAAAGTGGGACAGGGGAGTTTCACCCCTCCACTTT

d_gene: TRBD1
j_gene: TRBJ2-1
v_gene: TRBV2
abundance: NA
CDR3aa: CASTRDSYNEQFF
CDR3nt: TGTGCCAGCACCCGGGACAGCTACAATGAGCAGTTCTTC

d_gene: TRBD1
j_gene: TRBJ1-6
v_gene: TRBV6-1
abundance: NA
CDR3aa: CASSIQGSYNSPLHF
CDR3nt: TGTGCCAGCAGTATACAGGGGTCCTATAATTCACCCCTCCACTTT

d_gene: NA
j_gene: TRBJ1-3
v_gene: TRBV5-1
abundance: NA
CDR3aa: CASSLEPGKTGNTIYF
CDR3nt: TGCGCCAGCAGCTTGGAGCCGGGAAAGACTGGAAACACCATATATTTT

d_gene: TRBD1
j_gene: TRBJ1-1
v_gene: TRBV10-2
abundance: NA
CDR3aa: CASTDRGWTEAFF
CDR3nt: TGCGCCAGCACCGACAGGGGTTGGACTGAAGCTTTCTTT

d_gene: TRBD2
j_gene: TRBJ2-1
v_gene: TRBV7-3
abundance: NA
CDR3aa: CASSSTSADEQFF
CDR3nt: TGTGCCAGCAGCTCTACTAGCGCGGATGAGCAGTTCTTC

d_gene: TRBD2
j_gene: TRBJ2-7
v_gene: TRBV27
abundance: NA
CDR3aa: CASSFGTSPYEQYF
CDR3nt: TGTGCCAGCAGTTTCGGGACTAGCCCCTACGAGCAGTACTTC

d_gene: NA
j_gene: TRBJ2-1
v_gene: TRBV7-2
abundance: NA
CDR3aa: CASSLSYRDEQFF
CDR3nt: TGTGCCAGCAGCTTAAGTTACCGCGATGAGCAGTTCTTC

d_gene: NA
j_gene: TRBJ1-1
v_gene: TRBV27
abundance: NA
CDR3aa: CASSWLGSEAFF
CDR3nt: TGTGCCAGCAGTTGGCTAGGTAGTGAAGCTTTCTTT

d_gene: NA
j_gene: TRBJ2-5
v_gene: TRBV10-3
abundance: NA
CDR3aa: CAISESGGETQYF
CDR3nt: TGTGCCATCAGTGAGTCGGGAGGAGAGACCCAGTACTTC

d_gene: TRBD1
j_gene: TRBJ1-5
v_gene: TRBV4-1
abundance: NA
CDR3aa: CASSQAQGAGNQPQHF
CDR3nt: TGCGCCAGCAGCCAAGCACAGGGGGCTGGCAATCAGCCCCAGCATTTT

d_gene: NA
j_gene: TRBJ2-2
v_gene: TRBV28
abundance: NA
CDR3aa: CASSQGGSPTGELFF
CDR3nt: TGTGCCAGCTCGCAGGGGGGAAGTCCCACCGGGGAGCTGTTTTTT

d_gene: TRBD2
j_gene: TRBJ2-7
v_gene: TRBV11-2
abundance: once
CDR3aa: CASSRQRGGLGYEQYF
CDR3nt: TGTGCCAGCAGCAGGCAGCGGGGGGGCCTAGGTTACGAGCAGTACTTC

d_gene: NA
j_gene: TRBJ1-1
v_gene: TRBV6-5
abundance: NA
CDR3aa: CASSEKPYATEAFF
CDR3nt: TGTGCCAGCAGTGAGAAGCCTTATGCAACCGAAGCTTTCTTT

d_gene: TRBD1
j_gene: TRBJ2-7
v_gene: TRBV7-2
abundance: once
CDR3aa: CASSLMGPNHRGGSYEQYF
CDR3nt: TGTGCCAGCAGCCTTATGGGTCCAAACCACAGGGGCGGGTCCTACGAGCAGTACTTC

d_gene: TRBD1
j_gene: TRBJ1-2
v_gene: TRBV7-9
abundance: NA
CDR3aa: CASSSDRVYYGYTF
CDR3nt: TGTGCCAGCAGCTCCGACAGGGTCTATTATGGCTACACCTTC

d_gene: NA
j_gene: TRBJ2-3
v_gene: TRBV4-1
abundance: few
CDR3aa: CASSQAEGSSTDTQYF
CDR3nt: TGCGCCAGCAGCCAAGCCGAGGGTAGTAGCACAGATACGCAGTATTTT

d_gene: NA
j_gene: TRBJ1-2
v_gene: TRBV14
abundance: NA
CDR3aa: CASSPSGGIYGYTF
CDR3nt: TGTGCCAGCAGCCCCTCGGGGGGGATCTATGGCTACACCTTC

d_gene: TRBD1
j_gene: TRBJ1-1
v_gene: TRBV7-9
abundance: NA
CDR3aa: CASSAPGQGMGTEAFF
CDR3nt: TGTGCCAGCAGCGCCCCGGGACAGGGGATGGGGACTGAAGCTTTCTTT

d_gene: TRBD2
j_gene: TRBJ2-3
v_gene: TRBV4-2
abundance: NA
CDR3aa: CASSQEVLAGGSGDTQYF
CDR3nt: TGTGCCAGCAGCCAAGAGGTTTTGGCGGGGGGGAGCGGAGATACGCAGTATTTT

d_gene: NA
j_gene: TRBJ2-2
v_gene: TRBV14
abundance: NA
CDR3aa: CASSQQLDGGELFF
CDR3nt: TGTGCCAGCAGCCAACAACTAGATGGTGGGGAGCTGTTTTTT

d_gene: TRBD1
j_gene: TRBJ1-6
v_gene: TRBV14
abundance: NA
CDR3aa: CASSQERGTGLHF
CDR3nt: TGTGCCAGCAGCCAAGAGAGGGGGACAGGCCTCCACTTT

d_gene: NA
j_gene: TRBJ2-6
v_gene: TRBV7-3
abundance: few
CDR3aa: CASSRNQAGANVLTF
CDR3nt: TGTGCCAGCAGCAGAAATCAGGCTGGGGCCAACGTCCTGACTTTC

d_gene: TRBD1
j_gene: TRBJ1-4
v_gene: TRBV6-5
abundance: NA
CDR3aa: CASSYGGQDEKLFF
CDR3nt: TGTGCCAGCAGTTACGGTGGACAGGATGAAAAACTGTTTTTT

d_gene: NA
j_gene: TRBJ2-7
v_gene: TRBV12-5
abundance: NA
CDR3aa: CASGMTGLREQYF
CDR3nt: TGTGCTAGTGGTATGACAGGTTTGCGCGAGCAGTACTTC

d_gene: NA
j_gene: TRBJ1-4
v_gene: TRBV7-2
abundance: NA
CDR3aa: CASSLYYENEKLFF
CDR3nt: TGTGCCAGCAGCTTATACTACGAGAATGAAAAACTGTTTTTT

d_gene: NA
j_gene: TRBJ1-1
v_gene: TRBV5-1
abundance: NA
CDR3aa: CASSPDGRNTEAFF
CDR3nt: TGCGCCAGCAGCCCGGACGGGAGGAACACTGAAGCTTTCTTT